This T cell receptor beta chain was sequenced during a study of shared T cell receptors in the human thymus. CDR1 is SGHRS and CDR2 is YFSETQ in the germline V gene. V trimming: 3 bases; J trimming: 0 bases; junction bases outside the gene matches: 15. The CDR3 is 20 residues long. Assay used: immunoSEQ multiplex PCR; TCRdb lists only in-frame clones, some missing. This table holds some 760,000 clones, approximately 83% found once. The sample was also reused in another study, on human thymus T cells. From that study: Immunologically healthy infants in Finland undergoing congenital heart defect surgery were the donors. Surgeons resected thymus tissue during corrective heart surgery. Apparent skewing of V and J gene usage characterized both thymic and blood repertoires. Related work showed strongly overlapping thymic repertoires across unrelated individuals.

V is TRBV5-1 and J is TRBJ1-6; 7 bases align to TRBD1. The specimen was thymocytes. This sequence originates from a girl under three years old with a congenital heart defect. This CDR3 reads CASSSDQTAGGLSYNSPLHF. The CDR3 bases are TGCGCCAGCAGCTCGGACCAGACGGCAGGGGGTCTCTCCTATAATTCACCCCTCCACTTT.